The 10 T cell receptor beta chains listed next were all sequenced from one sample in a study of shared clonotypes between healthy human individuals. This table comes from immunoSEQ multiplex PCR, and its TCRdb copy is limited to in-frame clones, with some not included. This table holds about 470,000 clones, 70% to 80% found once. Input material: PBMCs. The receptors stem from a woman in her 40s in good health. Some clones in this sample may be carry-over from other donors' samples.

The rearrangement joins TRBV7-9 to TRBJ2-3; no firm D call. CDR1 is SEHNR, CDR2 FQNEAQ, per germline (reference sequence). This CDR3 is built from 14 residues. Deletions cut 5 bases from V and 5 bases from J, with 14 bases between. The CDR3 sequence: CASSPIREVDTQYF. Written as DNA, the CDR3 is TGTGCCAGCAGCCCAATACGTGAGGTAGATACGCAGTATTTT.

A note on this clone: This CDR3 is also generated by other DNA sequences in the sample. This chain connects TRBV28 to TRBJ2-2; tentative D call: TRBD2 (6 bases). CDR1 and CDR2 (germline): MDHEN, SYDVKM. The CDR3 covers 13 residues. V was trimmed by 6 bases and J by 1 base, leaving 6 bases between them. The CDR3 nucleotides are TGTGCCAGCAGGGAGGGGAACACCGGGGAGCTGTTTTTT. Translated: CASREGNTGELFF.

The genes are TRBV2 and TRBJ1-4; 8 bases match TRBD1. With V trimmed by 9 bases and J by 3 bases, 6 bases remained unmatched. The CDR3 is 14 amino acids. CDR1 is SNHLY, CDR2 FYNNEI, per germline. The CDR3 sequence is CASITGGSNEKLFF. CDR3 DNA sequence: TGTGCCAGTATTACAGGGGGTTCTAATGAAAAACTGTTTTTT.

This chain joins TRBV19 and TRBJ1-2; tentative D call: TRBD1 (6 bases). The CDR3 has 14 amino acids. V was trimmed by 10 bases and J by 0 bases, leaving 15 bases between them. Germline-derived CDR1 and CDR2 are LNHDA and SQIVND (reference sequence). Here the CDR3 reads CATREGGANYGYTF. In nucleotides, the CDR3 is TGTGCCACCCGGGAGGGGGGAGCTAACTATGGCTACACCTTC.

This chain uses TRBV18 with TRBJ2-6; D is undetermined. Deletions cut 1 base from V and 2 bases from J, with 6 bases between. CDR3 size: 15 residues. Germline CDR1 is KGHSH and CDR2 is LQKENI. The CDR3 sequence is CASSPQGAGANVLTF. CDR3 nucleotide sequence: TGTGCCAGCTCACCACAGGGTGCTGGGGCCAACGTCCTGACTTTC.

This clone showed up just a few times. V is TRBV7-8 and J is TRBJ2-7, with 7 bases fitting TRBD2. Germline V lookup: CDR1 SGHVS, CDR2 FQNEAQ. The CDR3 contains 14 residues. V lost 2 bases, J lost 0 bases, and 1 base stayed unmatched. The CDR3 sequence is CASSLRDYSYEQYF. The CDR3 coding sequence is TGTGCCAGCAGCTTAAGGGACTACTCCTACGAGCAGTACTTC.

This clone was detected a few times. The genes are TRBV6-5 and TRBJ2-5; 10 bases map to TRBD2. V was pared by 2 bases and J by 4 bases, with 4 bases of the junction left unmatched. Germline loops: CDR1 MNHEY, CDR2 SVGAGI. CDR3 length: 15 amino acids. The CDR3 protein is CASSYEAGGPETQYF. For the CDR3, the DNA is TGTGCCAGCAGTTACGAAGCGGGAGGGCCAGAGACCCAGTACTTC.

The gene calls are TRBV9 and TRBJ2-7; the D gene is possibly TRBD2 (6 bases). The germline V and J ends were trimmed by 4 bases and 2 bases, with 13 bases remaining between them. This CDR3 contains 14 residues. In germline, CDR1 is SGDLS, CDR2 YYNGEE. CDR3 DNA sequence: TGTGCCAGCAGCCCCTGGGGGGAGACCTACGAGCAGTACTTC. Protein sequence: CASSPWGETYEQYF.

The CDR3 DNA follows: TGTGCCAGCAGCTTAGGATGGGGAATCGGCACAGATACGCAGTATTTT. It yields the protein CASSLGWGIGTDTQYF. The chain joins TRBV11-3 to TRBJ2-3, with D uncertain. V lost 1 base to trimming and J lost 1 base, with 12 bases between them. Germline CDR1 reads SGHNT; CDR2 reads YENEEA. CDR3 length: 16 residues.

This chain joins TRBV20-1 and TRBJ2-7, with TRBD2 as a possible D gene (6 bases). CDR1 is DFQATT and CDR2 is SNEGSKA in the germline V gene (reference sequence). Trimming stripped 0 bases from V and 8 bases from J, with 8 bases between. This CDR3 has 11 amino acids. The CDR3 sequence: CSARDRTKQYF. The CDR3 DNA sequence: TGCAGTGCTAGAGACAGGACTAAGCAGTACTTC.